This is a list of T cell receptor beta chains from one sample in a study of blood T cell repertoires in COVID-19. The repertoire was sequenced with immunoSEQ multiplex PCR; TCRdb's copy has only in-frame clones and lacks some. The table includes some 270,000 clones, approximately 85% detected once. The sequencing input was peripheral blood. These receptors all come from a human donor with COVID-19, enrolled during active disease. The donor label of this sample is uncertain. CDR3s include the opening cysteine and the closing phenylalanine or tryptophan. A D gene is named only where the DNA matches it firmly. Size is stated for part of the rows, as once, few or many counts, or as a class when the clone is expanded.

abundance	j_gene	d_gene	v_gene	CDR3aa	CDR3nt
-	TRBJ1-1	-	TRBV5-4	CASSLQPVGGYTEAFF	TGTGCCAGCAGCTTGCAGCCGGTTGGAGGTTACACTGAAGCTTTCTTT
-	TRBJ1-6	TRBD1	TRBV3-1/TRBV3-2	CASSQDRTGNSPLHF	TGTGCCAGCAGCCAAGATCGGACAGGGAATTCACCCCTCCACTTT
few	TRBJ1-2	TRBD1	TRBV30	CAWSASETGGAGGYTF	TGTGCCTGGAGTGCTTCTGAGACAGGGGGCGCGGGTGGCTACACCTTC
-	TRBJ1-6	TRBD1	TRBV7-9	CASSPQGAYNSPLHF	TGTGCCAGCAGCCCACAGGGGGCATATAATTCACCCCTCCACTTT
-	TRBJ1-1	-	TRBV5-1	CASTPSGNTEAFF	TGCGCCAGCACGCCAAGCGGCAACACTGAAGCTTTCTTT
few	TRBJ1-5	TRBD1	TRBV5-4	CASSLGTGRNQPQHF	TGTGCCAGCAGCTTGGGGACAGGTAGGAATCAGCCCCAGCATTTT
once	TRBJ2-7	-	TRBV7-8	CASSLDPGREQYF	TGTGCCAGCAGCTTAGATCCTGGGCGCGAGCAGTACTTC
once	TRBJ2-1	-	TRBV7-2	CASSPPPRYNEQFF	TGTGCCAGCAGCCCACCCCCGCGCTACAATGAGCAGTTCTTC
-	TRBJ2-2	-	TRBV7-2	CASSNARRLMSTGELFF	TGTGCCAGCAGCAACGCGCGGAGGCTTATGAGCACCGGGGAGCTGTTTTTT
-	TRBJ1-5	TRBD1	TRBV6-6	CASSYSTGPQPQHF	TGTGCCAGCAGTTACTCGACAGGGCCTCAGCCCCAGCATTTT
few	TRBJ1-2	-	TRBV9	CASSVSDRTNYGYTF	TGTGCCAGCAGCGTAAGCGACAGGACAAACTATGGCTACACCTTC
-	TRBJ1-6	TRBD1	TRBV30	CAWSVLDRGRSPLHF	TGTGCCTGGAGTGTACTGGACAGGGGAAGATCACCCCTCCACTTT
-	TRBJ2-7	TRBD1	TRBV6-5	CASSFGQGEFLGEQYF	TGTGCCAGCAGTTTCGGACAGGGGGAGTTTCTAGGCGAGCAGTACTTC
-	TRBJ1-6	TRBD1	TRBV7-9	CASRDRFNSPLHF	TGTGCCAGCCGGGACAGGTTTAATTCACCCCTCCACTTT
-	TRBJ1-1	-	TRBV19	CASSHISDTEAFF	TGTGCCAGTAGTCACATTAGCGACACTGAAGCTTTCTTT
-	TRBJ2-1	TRBD2	TRBV3-1/TRBV3-2	CASGEGSSYNEQFF	TGTGCCAGCGGGGAGGGTAGCTCCTACAATGAGCAGTTCTTC
-	TRBJ1-6	-	TRBV3-1/TRBV3-2	CASSQGRSYNSPLHF	TGTGCCAGCAGCCAAGGGAGGTCCTATAATTCACCCCTCCACTTT
-	TRBJ2-2	-	TRBV12-3/TRBV12-4	CASSLLHTGELFF	TGTGCCAGCAGCCTCCTACACACCGGGGAGCTGTTTTTT
-	TRBJ1-3	TRBD1	TRBV5-1	CASSLQGARFSGNTIYF	TGCGCCAGCAGCTTGCAGGGGGCGAGGTTCTCTGGAAACACCATATATTTT